This T cell receptor beta chain appears in the sequencing data of a study of blood T cell repertoires in COVID-19. This table comes from immunoSEQ multiplex PCR, and its TCRdb copy is limited to in-frame clones, with some not included. In the table there are about 240,000 clones, more than 75% of which are singletons. The clonotype was recovered from a woman in her seventies with active or convalescent COVID-19. The specimen was peripheral blood.

The CDR3 sequence is CASRTTIGQAALSNYGYTF. The CDR3 region has the DNA TGTGCCAGCAGAACCACCATTGGGCAGGCCGCACTGAGTAACTATGGCTACACCTTC. The chain has TRBV2 and TRBJ1-2; D gene ambiguous. From germline, CDR1 is SNHLY and CDR2 FYNNEI. The V and J ends lost 6 bases and 1 base respectively, with 27 bases between them. The CDR3 spans 19 residues.